Presented here are 31 T cell receptor beta chains from one specimen sequenced in a study of blood T cell repertoires in COVID-19. TCRdb's copy holds only in-frame clones and misses some; the assay was immunoSEQ multiplex PCR. The sample has over 400,000 clones; approximately 88% are singletons. Sequencing used peripheral blood. All receptors come from a woman in her fifties or sixties with COVID-19, enrolled during active disease.

The chain employs TRBV12-3 or TRBV12-4 and TRBJ2-2; 10 bases align to TRBD2. J was trimmed by 7 bases and V by 10 bases; bases with no gene match: 6. The CDR3 consists of 13 residues. CDR3: CATRTSGHGELFF. DNA of the CDR3: TGTGCCACCCGGACTAGCGGACACGGGGAGCTGTTTTTT.

J is TRBJ2-2 and V is TRBV5-1, with TRBD2 identical over 9 bases. The CDR3 has 15 amino acids. From germline, CDR1 is SGHRS and CDR2 YFSETQ. The J segment lost 4 bases and the V segment lost 5 bases, leaving 6 bases of the junction unmatched. The CDR3 DNA is TGCGCCAGCAGGCAAGCGGGGGGCCTCACCGGGGAGCTGTTTTTT. Translation gives CASRQAGGLTGELFF. Combining the CDR3 with reference TRBV5-1 and TRBJ2-2 gives the whole variable domain KAGVTQTPRYLIKTRGQQVTLSCSPISGHRSVSWYQQTPGQGLQFLFEYFSETQRNKGNFPGRFSGRQFSNSRSEMNVSTLELGDSALYLCASRQAGGLTGELFFGEGSRLTVL.

This clone was recorded once. CDR3 nucleotides: TGTGCCAGCAGCTACAGGCAGGGACAGACCACAGATACGCAGTATTTT. This codes for CASSYRQGQTTDTQYF. The chain employs TRBV13 and TRBJ2-3, with 7 bases that match TRBD1. CDR1 is PRHDT, CDR2 FYEKMQ, per germline (reference sequence). The CDR3 runs 16 residues. V was clipped by 4 bases and J by 2 bases; unmatched bases: 9.

This rearrangement joins TRBV6-5 to TRBJ1-2, with D possibly matching TRBD1 (6 bases). The ends were cut back, 6 bases at V and 3 bases at J, with 17 bases in the middle. Germline V CDR1 and CDR2: MNHEY, SVGAGI. The CDR3 is 15 residues long. For the CDR3, the DNA is TGTGCCAGCAGGCCCGGAGGACAGTTTTACTATGGCTACACCTTC. It encodes CASRPGGQFYYGYTF.

This clone was detected once. The genes are TRBV27 and TRBJ1-2, with D maybe TRBD1 (6 bases). The germline CDR1 and CDR2 sequences are MNHEY and SMNVEV (reference sequence). Between the trimmed V and J ends, which lost 4 bases and 6 bases, there was a span of 18 bases. This CDR3 has 15 residues. CDR3 sequence (DNA): TGTGCCAGCAGTTCCTTAGGGGGTTGGGGGAATGGCTACACCTTC. Amino acids: CASSSLGGWGNGYTF.

This sequence joins TRBV3-1 (or the pseudogene TRBV3-2) and TRBJ2-3; D not certain. The CDR3 is 14 residues long. V lost 3 bases to trimming and J lost 1 base, with 8 bases between them. The germline V gene has CDR1 LGHDT and CDR2 YNNKEL (reference sequence). The CDR3 DNA follows: TGTGCCAGCAGCCACAACGGTCGCACAGATACGCAGTATTTT. It encodes CASSHNGRTDTQYF.

The chain links TRBV27 to TRBJ2-7; a weak D match, TRBD1 (6 bases). Germline CDR1 MNHEY, CDR2 SMNVEV (reference sequence). The ends were cut back, 4 bases at V and 5 bases at J, with 12 bases in the middle. CDR3 length equals 13 residues. CDR3 region: CASSWGLLNEQYF. CDR3 DNA: TGTGCCAGCAGTTGGGGGCTATTAAACGAGCAGTACTTC.

The chain is built from TRBV2 and TRBJ1-2; D call uncertain. Germline V CDR1 and CDR2: SNHLY, FYNNEI. The CDR3 consists of 11 residues. Trimming took off 7 bases at V and 8 bases at J, with 11 bases between the two ends. The CDR3 DNA is TGTGCCAGCAAGGCAGGCGGGGGCTACACCTTC. Translated: CASKAGGGYTF.

This chain uses TRBV5-8 with TRBJ2-7; possible D gene TRBD1, 6 bases. There are 13 residues in the CDR3. Trimming removed 1 base at V and 3 bases at J, with 8 bases between. In germline, CDR1 is SGHTS, CDR2 YDEGEE. The CDR3 DNA is TGTGCCAGCAGCTTGCAGGGGTACTACGAGCAGTACTTC. Amino acid sequence: CASSLQGYYEQYF.

This clone occurred a few times. The chain is built from TRBV29-1 and TRBJ2-1; no clear D gene. Trimming pared 4 bases from V and 5 bases from J, leaving 6 bases between. CDR1 and CDR2 from the germline V gene are SQVTM and ANQGSEA. CDR3 length: 11 amino acids. The CDR3: CSVGGNNEQFF. The CDR3 nucleotides are TGCAGCGTTGGAGGTAACAATGAGCAGTTCTTC.

V is TRBV5-5 and J is TRBJ2-7, with TRBD1 as a possible D gene (6 bases). Per germline, CDR1 SGHKS and CDR2 YYEKEE (reference sequence). This CDR3 contains 16 residues. V gave up 1 base and J gave up 3 bases, with 17 bases separating them. CDR3 in amino acids: CASSLLVSGVGYEQYF. CDR3 in DNA: TGTGCCAGCAGCTTGTTAGTATCAGGGGTTGGCTACGAGCAGTACTTC.

J is TRBJ1-6 and V is TRBV5-1; tentatively, D is TRBD1 (6 bases). The germline V gene has CDR1 SGHRS and CDR2 YFSETQ. The CDR3 consists of 14 residues. Between the trimmed V and J ends, which lost 3 bases and 7 bases, there was a span of 11 bases. The CDR3 region is CASSSGERNSPLHF. The CDR3 bases are TGCGCCAGCAGCTCAGGGGAAAGAAATTCACCCCTCCACTTT. Filled out from reference TRBV5-1 and TRBJ1-6, the complete variable domain reads KAGVTQTPRYLIKTRGQQVTLSCSPISGHRSVSWYQQTPGQGLQFLFEYFSETQRNKGNFPGRFSGRQFSNSRSEMNVSTLELGDSALYLCASSSGERNSPLHFGNGTRLTVT.

The chain links TRBV2 to TRBJ2-7; 11 nucleotides match TRBD1. Germline loops: CDR1 SNHLY, CDR2 FYNNEI. There are 15 residues in the CDR3. J gave up 5 bases and V 6 bases, and 9 bases lay outside the gene matches. CDR3 nucleotides: TGTGCCAGCAGGGGTTATAGGACAGGGGGCAACGAGCAGTACTTC. Translated: CASRGYRTGGNEQYF.

The V gene is TRBV5-6, the J gene TRBJ2-2, with D uncertain. Germline loops: CDR1 SGHDT, CDR2 YYEEEE. This CDR3 is built from 13 residues. The ends were cut back, 4 bases at V and 5 bases at J, with 9 bases in the middle. CDR3 amino acids: CASSPVTTGELFF. The CDR3 DNA follows: TGTGCCAGCAGCCCGGTCACGACCGGGGAGCTGTTTTTT.

The gene calls are TRBV7-2 and TRBJ1-2; possible D gene TRBD1, 6 bases. CDR1 is SGHTA, CDR2 FQGNSA, per germline. The ends were cut back, 1 base at V and 8 bases at J, with 11 bases in the middle. The CDR3 loop spans 13 amino acids. The CDR3: CASSLGTEEGYTF. CDR3 nucleotide sequence: TGTGCCAGCAGCTTAGGGACAGAAGAAGGCTACACCTTC.

This chain links TRBV4-1 with TRBJ2-7; maybe TRBD2 (5 bases). Germline lookup yields CDR1 MGHRA and CDR2 YSYEKL. CDR3 length: 14 residues. Trimming cost V 1 base and J 6 bases, with 13 bases left between them. In DNA form, the CDR3 reads TGCGCCAGCAGCCAAGCTAGCTACGGCGGCGAGCAGTACTTC. It yields the protein CASSQASYGGEQYF.

This chain links TRBV10-2 with TRBJ2-7, with D maybe TRBD2 (6 bases). V gave up 5 bases and J gave up 7 bases, with 9 bases separating them. Germline V gene sequence: CDR1 WSHSY, CDR2 SAAADI. There are 11 residues in the CDR3. The DNA of the CDR3 is TGCGCCAGCAGTATCCGGGGGGAGCAGTACTTC. Translation gives CASSIRGEQYF.

The rearrangement links TRBV4-2 to TRBJ1-2; the D is unclear. Trimming left V 0 bases short and J 4 bases short, with 12 bases between. In germline, CDR1 is LGHNA, CDR2 YNFKEQ. This CDR3 contains 15 residues. The CDR3 loop reads CASSQDTMGVYGYTF. In DNA form, the CDR3 reads TGTGCCAGCAGCCAAGATACCATGGGAGTCTATGGCTACACCTTC.

The chain joins TRBV6-1 to TRBJ2-7, with D possibly being TRBD1 (6 bases). The CDR3 has 15 amino acids. V was cut by 0 bases and J by 5 bases, with 14 bases left in between. The germline gives CDR1 MNHNS, CDR2 SASEGT. The DNA of the CDR3 is TGTGCCAGCAGTGAAGCGGTCGGGGACATAGACGAGCAGTACTTC. As protein: CASSEAVGDIDEQYF.

The chain links TRBV18 to TRBJ2-7; TRBD2 might be the D (7 bases). The CDR3 length is 15 residues. Trimming took 2 bases from V and 7 from J, leaving 18 bases between them. The germline V gene encodes CDR1 KGHSH and CDR2 LQKENI. In DNA, the CDR3 is TGTGCCAGCTCACCAGAAGGAGGGGGGGCCAGGGAGCAGTACTTC. It yields the protein CASSPEGGGAREQYF.

The rearrangement uses TRBV6-2 or TRBV6-3 and TRBJ2-2, with 9 bases identical to TRBD1. This CDR3 has 16 amino acids. V dropped 6 bases and J dropped 7; count of bases not matched to a gene: 12. Per germline, CDR1 MNHEY and CDR2 SVGEGT. CDR3 sequence: CASSPWTGAGSGELFF. The CDR3 DNA follows: TGTGCCAGCAGCCCTTGGACAGGGGCCGGTAGCGGGGAGCTGTTTTTT.

This clone showed up just once. The chain couples TRBV14 to TRBJ1-1; unclear D gene. The CDR3 has 16 amino acids. In germline, CDR1 is SGHDN, CDR2 FVKESK. V was shortened by 0 bases and J by 2 bases, with 13 bases between the two germline ends. The CDR3 protein is CASSQEGGPRNTEAFF. For the CDR3, the DNA is TGTGCCAGCAGCCAAGAGGGAGGACCTAGAAACACTGAAGCTTTCTTT.

The chain employs TRBV6-2 or TRBV6-3 and TRBJ2-7, with D possibly matching TRBD2 (6 bases). Germline-derived CDR1 and CDR2 are MNHEY and SVGEGT. V dropped 6 bases and J dropped 0 bases, with 24 bases sitting between them. CDR3 length equals 18 residues. The CDR3 DNA follows: TGTGCCAGCAGCCGTCCGGGAGCGGGCCCTAGGAGCTCCTACGAGCAGTACTTC. Translation gives CASSRPGAGPRSSYEQYF.

V gene TRBV27 combines with J gene TRBJ2-7; TRBD1 might be the D (6 bases). V was pared by 3 bases and J by 4 bases, with 13 bases between. The CDR3 is made up of 14 amino acids. Germline CDR1 reads MNHEY; CDR2 reads SMNVEV (reference sequence). CDR3 sequence: CASSLAGVWYEQYF. DNA for the CDR3: TGTGCCAGCAGTTTGGCAGGGGTTTGGTACGAGCAGTACTTC.

This chain connects TRBV10-2 to TRBJ1-1; tentative D call: TRBD1 (5 bases). V shed 7 bases and J shed 1 base, with 13 bases lying between them. Per germline, CDR1 WSHSY and CDR2 SAAADI. There are 14 residues in the CDR3. In DNA form, the CDR3 reads TGCGCCAGCAAGGGGCAGGCCAGGAACACTGAAGCTTTCTTT. Its translation is CASKGQARNTEAFF.

The V gene is TRBV10-1, the J gene TRBJ1-1; 10 bases are shared with TRBD1. CDR3 size: 14 residues. Germline assignment: CDR1 WNHNN and CDR2 SYGVQD (reference sequence). V lost 7 bases and J lost 4; bases outside the gene matches: 6. DNA of the CDR3: TGCGCCAGCAAGGAGGGACAGGGGAGCACTGAAGCTTTCTTT. This codes for CASKEGQGSTEAFF.

To note about this clone: This sample also contains other DNA sequences that code for the same CDR3. This chain uses TRBV30 with TRBJ1-5, with D possibly being TRBD1 (5 bases). The CDR3 is 13 residues long. V was shortened by 1 base and J by 4 bases, with 8 bases between the two germline ends. CDR1 is GTSNPN and CDR2 is SVGIG in the germline V gene (reference sequence). The CDR3 loop is CAWSGDSNQPQHF. CDR3 DNA sequence: TGTGCCTGGAGTGGTGACAGTAATCAGCCCCAGCATTTT. Full variable domain (rest looked up from reference TRBV30 and TRBJ1-5): SQTIHQWPATLVQPVGSPLSLECTVEGTSNPNLYWYRQAAGRGLQLLFYSVGIGQISSEVPQNLSASRPQDRQFILSSKKLLLSDSGFYLCAWSGDSNQPQHFGDGTRLSIL.

The J gene is TRBJ1-5, the V gene TRBV6-5; D not resolved. CDR1 is MNHEY and CDR2 is SVGAGI in the germline V gene. V shed 5 bases and J shed 1 base, with 9 bases lying between them. The CDR3 spans 14 residues. The CDR3 DNA follows: TGTGCCAGCAGTCCTCTGAGCAGCAATCAGCCCCAGCATTTT. Amino acids: CASSPLSSNQPQHF.

On this clone: A read error may produce the germline difference seen at one junction end. This chain links TRBV20-1 with TRBJ1-2; no clear D. In germline, CDR1 is DFQATT, CDR2 SNEGSKA (reference sequence). This CDR3 is 10 amino acids long. CDR3 in amino acids: CSVAKYGYTF. CDR3 coding DNA: TGCAGTGTAGCTAAATATGGCTACACCTTC.

This clone was found once. V is TRBV6-5 and J is TRBJ1-5; the match to TRBD1 covers 7 bases. The CDR3 consists of 15 residues. With 7 bases clipped from V and 6 bases from J, the junction kept 12 bases outside the gene matches. Germline-derived CDR1 and CDR2 are MNHEY and SVGAGI. CDR3 region: CASIRDSSLFQPQHF. Written as DNA, the CDR3 is TGTGCCAGCATTAGGGACAGCTCCCTTTTTCAGCCCCAGCATTTT.

The J gene is TRBJ1-2, the V gene TRBV2; tentative D call: TRBD1 (5 bases). The CDR3 is 14 residues long. The V end was cut by 3 bases, the J end by 4 bases, with 12 bases between. Germline CDR1 reads SNHLY; CDR2 reads FYNNEI. In DNA form, the CDR3 reads TGTGCCAGCAGTGACGGTCAGGGAGGCTATGGCTACACCTTC. Protein: CASSDGQGGYGYTF.